These T cell receptor beta chains were read from a single sample in a study of cytomegalovirus exposure and HLA in healthy donors. Assay used: immunoSEQ multiplex PCR; TCRdb lists only in-frame clones, some missing. The repertoire holds 150,000 to 200,000 clones, with approximately 70% as singletons. The sequenced material came from PBMCs. These receptors were taken from a man aged 40-49 years in good health and CMV-seropositive. CDR3s include the opening cysteine and the closing phenylalanine or tryptophan. A D gene is named only where the DNA matches it firmly. A clone size is listed for some rows: how often the clone was seen (once, few, many), or a class if it is expanded.

NA | TRBJ2-3 | TRBV7-2 | NA | TGTGCCAGCAGCTTAGCGGCGGGGGCCCGTGGAATTGAGACAGATACGCAGTATTTT | CASSLAAGARGIETDTQYF
NA | TRBJ2-2 | TRBV7-8 | NA | TGTGCCAGCAGCTTAGTTGGGGGCCCCACCGGGGAGCTGTTTTTT | CASSLVGGPTGELFF
NA | TRBJ2-3 | TRBV2 | NA | TGTGCCAGCAGTGTGGCGGGTATAGACACAGATACGCAGTATTTT | CASSVAGIDTDTQYF
NA | TRBJ1-2 | TRBV5-1 | NA | TGCGCCAGCAGCTCACACTCGACCTTAAGGGACATCTTCCGGCATGGCTACACCTTC | CASSSHSTLRDIFRHGYTF
NA | TRBJ1-1 | TRBV29-1 | few | TGCAGCGTTGCCGGGGGAGGAGCGACTGAAGCTTTCTTT | CSVAGGGATEAFF
NA | TRBJ1-2 | TRBV14 | many | TGTGCCAGCAGCCAAACAACAGGGACCTATGGCTACACCTTC | CASSQTTGTYGYTF
NA | TRBJ1-2 | TRBV4-3 | NA | TGCGCCAGCAGCCAAGTCCGCAGCGTCCAGGGGGGCTACACCTTC | CASSQVRSVQGGYTF
TRBD1 | TRBJ2-2 | TRBV11-3 | NA | TGTGCCAGCAGCTCTACCCCGGGACAGGGAACCGGGGAGCTGTTTTTT | CASSSTPGQGTGELFF
TRBD2 | TRBJ2-7 | TRBV9 | NA | TGTGCCAGCAGCGTAGACCTGCACGGGGGGGCCTACGAGCAGTACTTC | CASSVDLHGGAYEQYF
TRBD1 | TRBJ1-2 | TRBV27 | NA | TGTGCCAGCAGTTTTGGACAGGGACGAGGCTACACCTTC | CASSFGQGRGYTF
TRBD1 | TRBJ1-4 | TRBV4-1 | once | TGCGCCAGCAGGCTAGACAGGGGGGGAAAACTGTTTTTT | CASRLDRGGKLFF
TRBD1 | TRBJ1-5 | TRBV19 | NA | TGTGCCAGTAGTACGACAGGGAATGGGAATCAGCCCCAGCATTTT | CASSTTGNGNQPQHF
NA | TRBJ2-2 | TRBV15 | NA | TGTGCCACCTACGGGGGCACCGGGGAGCTGTTTTTT | CATYGGTGELFF
NA | TRBJ1-5 | TRBV27 | NA | TGTGCCAGCAGTTCAGCACAGGGTCGCAATCAGCCCCAGCATTTT | CASSSAQGRNQPQHF
TRBD1 | TRBJ2-2 | TRBV7-9 | NA | TGTGCCAGCAGCCCGGACAGGGTAGCCGGGGAGCTGTTTTTT | CASSPDRVAGELFF
TRBD1 | TRBJ1-2 | TRBV25-1 | NA | TGTGCCAGCAGTAAAACAGGGGGCGGCGGCTACACCTTC | CASSKTGGGGYTF
TRBD1 | TRBJ2-2 | TRBV18 | NA | TGTGCCAGCTCACCGGGACAGGTGGCCATCGGGGAGCTGTTTTTT | CASSPGQVAIGELFF
TRBD2 | TRBJ2-7 | TRBV2 | NA | TGTGCCAGCAGGCTAGCGGTTGGGTACGAGCAGTACTTC | CASRLAVGYEQYF
TRBD1 | TRBJ1-4 | TRBV5-4 | NA | TGTGCCAGCAGCTCCACACAGGGGACTAATGAAAAACTGTTTTTT | CASSSTQGTNEKLFF
NA | TRBJ2-7 | TRBV7-9 | once | TGTGCCAGCAGCCGCGACTACGAGCAGTACTTC | CASSRDYEQYF